This passage covers 10 T cell receptor beta chains from one sample sequenced in a study of PD-1 blockade in classical Hodgkin lymphoma. Specified time point: cycle 4 day 1 (C4D1), after more than five weeks of nivolumab. Each and every patient relapsed after autologous stem cell transplantation, and patients got differing brentuximab vedotin exposure. The method was immunoSEQ multiplex PCR; TCRdb's version includes in-frame clones alone and lacks a portion of them. The sample has some 58,000 clones, roughly nine tenths seen once; the top ten hold about 8%. Material: peripheral blood mononuclear cells (PBMCs), obtained before the fourth cycle of nivolumab. Every receptor here comes from a human donor with classical Hodgkin lymphoma.

The chain recombines TRBV18 with TRBJ2-3; possibly TRBD1 or TRBD2 for D (5 bases each). The CDR3 has 16 amino acids. V gave up 4 bases and J gave up 2 bases, with 16 bases separating them. From germline, CDR1 is KGHSH and CDR2 LQKENI. CDR3 in amino acids: CASSLTTGTDTDTQYF. DNA of the CDR3: TGTGCCAGCTCACTGACAACGGGGACCGACACAGATACGCAGTATTTT.

The rearrangement uses TRBV4-2 and TRBJ2-7; D ambiguous. The CDR3 is made up of 14 amino acids. In germline, CDR1 is LGHNA, CDR2 YNFKEQ. V was cut by 1 base and J by 3 bases, with 10 bases left in between. In DNA form, the CDR3 reads TGTGCCAGCAGCCAAGTTGACAACATCTACGAGCAGTACTTC. Amino acid sequence: CASSQVDNIYEQYF.

The V and J genes are TRBV13 and TRBJ2-3; the match to TRBD1 covers 10 bases. V was clipped by 6 bases and J by 2 bases; unmatched bases: 5. The CDR3 runs to 15 residues. In germline, CDR1 is PRHDT, CDR2 FYEKMQ (reference sequence). DNA for the CDR3: TGTGCCAGCAGTCCGGGACAGGGGCCCACAGATACGCAGTATTTT. This gives the protein CASSPGQGPTDTQYF. Full variable domain (remainder filled in from reference TRBV13 and TRBJ2-3): AAGVIQSPRHLIKEKRETATLKCYPIPRHDTVYWYQQGPGQDPQFLISFYEKMQSDKGSIPDRFSAQQFSDYHSELNMSSLELGDSALYFCASSPGQGPTDTQYFGPGTRLTVL.

V gene TRBV7-3 combines with J gene TRBJ2-1, with 13 bases aligning to TRBD2. The ends lost 3 bases at V and 8 bases at J; junction bases unmatched: 7. There are 16 residues in the CDR3. Germline values: CDR1 SGHTA, CDR2 FQGTGA. The CDR3 here is CASSLSGLAGVDEQFF. CDR3 DNA sequence: TGTGCCAGCAGCTTGAGCGGACTAGCGGGAGTGGATGAGCAGTTCTTC.

This clone was seen a single time. The V and J genes are TRBV28 and TRBJ1-3, with D maybe TRBD1 (6 bases). The CDR3 covers 15 residues. Deletions cut 7 bases from V and 0 bases from J, with 13 bases between. Germline CDR1 is MDHEN and CDR2 is SYDVKM. The CDR3 DNA is TGTGCCAGCACCCAGGGGTGGGCCTCTGGAAACACCATATATTTT. As protein: CASTQGWASGNTIYF.

The chain joins TRBV4-1 to TRBJ2-1; maybe TRBD2 (5 bases). Germline CDR1 and CDR2: MGHRA and YSYEKL. Trimming left V 4 bases short and J 7 bases short, with 11 bases between. The CDR3 runs to 13 residues. The CDR3 nucleotides read TGCGCCAGCAGCCCCCCCTCGGGGAATGAGCAGTTCTTC. It is translated as CASSPPSGNEQFF.

The chain is built from TRBV2 and TRBJ2-7; TRBD1 matches 7 bases. Germline values: CDR1 SNHLY, CDR2 FYNNEI. This CDR3 spans 14 amino acids. V dropped 7 bases and J dropped 2; count of bases not matched to a gene: 8. CDR3 DNA: TGTGCCAGCATTGGGGACAGCTCAACCTACGAGCAGTACTTC. Its translation: CASIGDSSTYEQYF.

The rearrangement uses TRBV5-1 and TRBJ2-7; TRBD1 matches 7 bases. This CDR3 is built from 13 residues. J gave up 9 bases and V 0 bases, and 6 bases lay outside the gene matches. The germline V gene has CDR1 SGHRS and CDR2 YFSETQ. The DNA of the CDR3 is TGCGCCAGCAGCTTGGCCGGGACAGTTTGGCAGTACTTC. Translation: CASSLAGTVWQYF.

The V gene is TRBV27, the J gene TRBJ2-1; TRBD2 agrees at 10 bases. This CDR3 spans 17 amino acids. J was trimmed by 7 bases and V by 5 bases; bases with no gene match: 14. Germline V gene sequence: CDR1 MNHEY, CDR2 SMNVEV (reference sequence). DNA for the CDR3: TGTGCCAGCAGTCCTACCTCTAGCGGGAGTTCTTGGAATGAGCAGTTCTTC. This sequence encodes CASSPTSSGSSWNEQFF.

V usage is TRBV6-6 and J usage is TRBJ2-1; D may be TRBD1 (6 bases). This CDR3 comprises 16 residues. Per the germline V gene, CDR1 is MNHNY and CDR2 is SVGAGI (reference sequence). V shed 5 bases and J shed 0 bases, with 14 bases lying between them. The CDR3 region is CASSKFQGSSYNEQFF. CDR3 bases: TGTGCCAGCAGTAAATTTCAGGGGAGCTCCTACAATGAGCAGTTCTTC.